A selection of T cell receptor beta chains follows, all from one sample in a study of OX40 agonist ivuxolimab in advanced cancers. Sequencing was performed with immunoSEQ multiplex PCR; in TCRdb, only in-frame clones are kept and a portion is missing. The sample holds about 27,000 clones, around 79% seen once. This sample comprised CD4+ or CD8+ T cells sorted from blood, obtained in a trial of the OX40 agonist ivuxolimab. The receptors were gathered from an adult with an advanced solid tumor such as melanoma, head and neck, liver or kidney cancer. The CDR3 runs from the conserved cysteine through the conserved F or W. A D gene is named only where the DNA matches it firmly. Size values are once, few and many counts, or a class for expanded clones, and some rows have none.

cdr3_aa | cdr3_nt | d_call | v_call | clone_size | j_call
CASSRDYSGNTIYF | TGTGCCAGCAGTCGGGATTACTCTGGAAACACCATATATTTT | NA | TRBV28 | NA | TRBJ1-3
CASSYPGSGGFYEQYF | TGTGCCAGCAGTTACCCCGGGAGCGGGGGTTTTTACGAGCAGTACTTC | TRBD2 | TRBV6-5 | NA | TRBJ2-7
CASSPPVRSSYEQYF | TGTGCCAGCTCACCACCGGTTAGGAGCTCCTACGAGCAGTACTTC | NA | TRBV18 | NA | TRBJ2-7
CSVDWGYNEQYF | TGCAGCGTTGACTGGGGTTATAACGAGCAGTACTTC | NA | TRBV29-1 | NA | TRBJ2-7
CASSLGYTGELFF | TGTGCCAGCAGCTTAGGATACACCGGGGAGCTGTTTTTT | NA | TRBV11-2 | NA | TRBJ2-2
CATSITLGNNQPQHF | TGTGCCACCAGCATTACATTAGGAAACAATCAGCCCCAGCATTTT | NA | TRBV15 | NA | TRBJ1-5
CASSLGVNTDTQYF | TGTGCCAGCAGTTTGGGGGTGAATACAGATACGCAGTATTTT | NA | TRBV28 | NA | TRBJ2-3
CAVTGTGFSALPVYEQYF | TGTGCCGTCACCGGGACAGGGTTTTCGGCTTTGCCAGTTTACGAGCAGTACTTC | TRBD1 | TRBV27 | NA | TRBJ2-7
CASSGIGSAGELFF | TGTGCCAGCAGTGGAATAGGGTCGGCCGGGGAGCTGTTTTTT | NA | TRBV25-1 | NA | TRBJ2-2
CASSLEDRGQSGYTF | TGTGCCAGCAGCTTAGAGGACAGGGGACAGAGTGGCTACACCTTC | TRBD1 | TRBV7-9 | NA | TRBJ1-2
CASSKVLVDGYTF | TGTGCCAGCAGCAAGGTCCTGGTAGATGGCTACACCTTC | NA | TRBV7-9 | NA | TRBJ1-2
CASSVFSTGELFF | TGTGCCAGCAGCGTTTTTTCGACCGGGGAGCTGTTTTTT | NA | TRBV9 | medium-sized | TRBJ2-2
CASSLERTGGPLAGELFF | TGTGCCAGCAGCTTAGAAAGGACAGGGGGCCCATTGGCCGGGGAGCTGTTTTTT | TRBD1 | TRBV7-6 | NA | TRBJ2-2
CASSYYGAGVNTEAFF | TGTGCCAGCAGTTACTATGGGGCAGGGGTGAACACTGAAGCTTTCTTT | NA | TRBV6-5 | NA | TRBJ1-1
CASSRTPLGVYEQYF | TGTGCCAGCAGCCGGACACCCTTGGGCGTCTACGAGCAGTACTTC | NA | TRBV5-6 | NA | TRBJ2-7
CASSSRTVGSYEQYF | TGTGCCAGCAGTTCGCGGACAGTCGGCTCCTACGAGCAGTACTTC | NA | TRBV28 | NA | TRBJ2-7
CASSDPHPGLRLAFF | TGTGCCAGCAGCGACCCTCATCCGGGGTTACGTCTGGCTTTCTTT | NA | TRBV28 | NA | TRBJ1-1
CASSRGRDYGYTF | TGTGCCAGCAGCCGAGGCAGGGACTATGGCTACACCTTC | NA | TRBV7-6 | NA | TRBJ1-2
CSVEPAGQGIEQYF | TGCAGCGTTGAACCAGCGGGACAGGGGATCGAGCAGTACTTC | TRBD1 | TRBV29-1 | NA | TRBJ2-7
CASSYRGLDEQYF | TGTGCCAGCAGTTACCGGGGACTAGACGAGCAGTACTTC | TRBD2 | TRBV6-6 | NA | TRBJ2-7
CASSPVGGQPQHF | TGTGCCAGCAGCCCTGTCGGAGGTCAGCCCCAGCATTTT | NA | TRBV5-6 | NA | TRBJ1-5
CASSRTSGGASYNEQFF | TGCGCCAGCAGCCGGACTAGCGGGGGGGCCTCCTACAATGAGCAGTTCTTC | TRBD2 | TRBV4-1 | NA | TRBJ2-1
CATRGTGTYTEAFF | TGTGCCACCAGGGGGACAGGGACGTACACTGAAGCTTTCTTT | TRBD1 | TRBV15 | few | TRBJ1-1
CASSFRHNTEAFF | TGTGCCAGCAGCTTCCGACATAACACTGAAGCTTTCTTT | NA | TRBV5-6 | NA | TRBJ1-1
CASSVGQGLNEKLFF | TGTGCCAGCAGCGTAGGACAGGGCCTTAATGAAAAACTGTTTTTT | TRBD1 | TRBV9 | NA | TRBJ1-4
CASSVGGAVSDTQYF | TGTGCCAGCAGCGTAGGGGGGGCAGTTTCAGATACGCAGTATTTT | NA | TRBV9 | NA | TRBJ2-3
CASGYEQYF | TGTGCTAGTGGGTACGAGCAGTACTTC | NA | TRBV12-5 | NA | TRBJ2-7
CASSTGDRYGYTF | TGTGCCAGCAGTACAGGGGATCGGTATGGCTACACCTTC | TRBD1 | TRBV7-9 | NA | TRBJ1-2
CASSGQPGPSTDTQYF | TGCGCCAGCAGCGGGCAACCGGGCCCTAGCACAGATACGCAGTATTTT | NA | TRBV5-1 | NA | TRBJ2-3
CASSQAERQDSGNTIYF | TGCGCCAGCAGCCAAGCCGAAAGACAGGACTCTGGAAACACCATATATTTT | NA | TRBV4-1 | NA | TRBJ1-3
CASSPKREPSYEQYF | TGTGCCAGCAGCCCAAAGCGGGAGCCATCCTACGAGCAGTACTTC | NA | TRBV21-1 | NA | TRBJ2-7
CASSLRLRTPSYNEQFF | TGTGCCAGCAGCTTGCGTTTGCGGACGCCCTCCTACAATGAGCAGTTCTTC | NA | TRBV5-4 | NA | TRBJ2-1
CASSQEWDRVAGELFF | TGTGCCAGCAGCCAAGAGTGGGACAGGGTGGCCGGGGAGCTGTTTTTT | TRBD1 | TRBV4-2 | NA | TRBJ2-2
CASSHPNQGRHEQYF | TGTGCCAGCAGCCATCCAAACCAGGGAAGACACGAGCAGTACTTC | NA | TRBV13 | NA | TRBJ2-7
CASSLAQTYEQYF | TGTGCCAGCAGCTTGGCTCAAACCTACGAGCAGTACTTC | NA | TRBV7-8 | NA | TRBJ2-7
CASQTPTGRHNQPQHF | TGTGCCAGCCAAACACCGACGGGACGGCACAATCAGCCCCAGCATTTT | NA | TRBV25-1 | few | TRBJ1-5
CASSVPRQGGIDTQYF | TGTGCCAGCAGCGTACCTCGACAGGGAGGAATAGATACGCAGTATTTT | NA | TRBV9 | NA | TRBJ2-3
CASSPVGEINTGELFF | TGCGCCAGCAGCCCAGTGGGAGAGATAAACACCGGGGAGCTGTTTTTT | NA | TRBV5-1 | NA | TRBJ2-2
CASSGSGDGYTF | TGTGCCAGCAGCGGATCAGGGGATGGCTACACCTTC | NA | TRBV7-9 | NA | TRBJ1-2
CASSTGVGVVEKLFF | TGTGCCAGCAGCACTGGGGTGGGGGTTGTTGAAAAACTGTTTTTT | NA | TRBV7-6 | NA | TRBJ1-4
CASSQDRTSYEQYF | TGCGCCAGCAGTCAGGACAGGACCTCCTACGAGCAGTACTTC | TRBD1 | TRBV10-2 | NA | TRBJ2-7
CASSESGGGQPQHF | TGTGCCAGCAGTGAGTCTGGGGGAGGCCAGCCCCAGCATTTT | NA | TRBV2 | NA | TRBJ1-5